The source of this T cell receptor beta chain is a study of T-cell memory formation after mild COVID-19. General study points: Clones contracting day 15 to 85 were balanced CD4/CD8; later expanders leaned CD4+.

TCRdb reanalysed the 5' RACE reads using MiXCR and keeps one entry per CDR3 protein. Found here are 470,000 or so distinct CDR3 sequences, around 17% of them singletons; the top ten hold 20% to 25%. CDR1 and CDR2 from the germline V gene are SGHVS and FNYEAQ. This CDR3 region has 13 residues. The V and J ends lost 5 bases and 10 bases respectively, with 15 bases between them. Turning to this clonotype: Its antigen is not known.

The source is a young man who had mild COVID-19 (a few samples of this study predate the infection). Cell type and time point are not known. Sequencing was performed on PBMCs or a T cell subset sorted from them (not recorded which). The V gene is TRBV7-6, the J gene TRBJ2-1; a possible D gene is TRBD2 (5 bases). In nucleotides, the CDR3 is TGTGCCAGCAGCGGAGGTCCCGCTAGGGAGCAGTTCTTC. Translated, it gives CASSGGPAREQFF.